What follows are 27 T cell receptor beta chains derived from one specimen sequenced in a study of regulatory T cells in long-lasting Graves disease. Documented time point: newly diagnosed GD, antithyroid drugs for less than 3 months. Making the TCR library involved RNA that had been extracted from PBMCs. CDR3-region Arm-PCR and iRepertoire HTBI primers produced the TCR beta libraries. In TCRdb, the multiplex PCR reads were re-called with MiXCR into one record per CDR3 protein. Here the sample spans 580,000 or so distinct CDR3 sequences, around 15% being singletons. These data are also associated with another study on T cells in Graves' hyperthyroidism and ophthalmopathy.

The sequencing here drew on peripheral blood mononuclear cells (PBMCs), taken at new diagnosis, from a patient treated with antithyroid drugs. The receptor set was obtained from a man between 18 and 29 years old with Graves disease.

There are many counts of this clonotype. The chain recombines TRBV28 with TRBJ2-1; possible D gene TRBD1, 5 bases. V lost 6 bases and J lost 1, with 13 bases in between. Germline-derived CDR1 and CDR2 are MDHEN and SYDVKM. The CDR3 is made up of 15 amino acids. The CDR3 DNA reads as TGTGCCAGCAGGACCTTGGGGCAGTCCTACAATGAGCAGTTCTTC. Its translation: CASRTLGQSYNEQFF.

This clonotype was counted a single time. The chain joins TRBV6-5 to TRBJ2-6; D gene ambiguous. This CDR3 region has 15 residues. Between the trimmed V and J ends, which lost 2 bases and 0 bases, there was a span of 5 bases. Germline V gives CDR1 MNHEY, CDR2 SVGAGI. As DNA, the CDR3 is TGTGCCAGCAGTTACGACAACTCTGGGGCCAACGTCCTGACTTTC. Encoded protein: CASSYDNSGANVLTF.

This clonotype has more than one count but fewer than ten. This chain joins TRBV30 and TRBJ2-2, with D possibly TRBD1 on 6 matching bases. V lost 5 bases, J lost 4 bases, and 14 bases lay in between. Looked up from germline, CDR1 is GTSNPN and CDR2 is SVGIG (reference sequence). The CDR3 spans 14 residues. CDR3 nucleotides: TGTGCCTGGGGCCGGAACAGGGCCACCGGGGAGCTGTTTTTT. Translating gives CAWGRNRATGELFF. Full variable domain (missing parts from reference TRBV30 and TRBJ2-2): SQTIHQWPATLVQPVGSPLSLECTVEGTSNPNLYWYRQAAGRGLQLLFYSVGIGQISSEVPQNLSASRPQDRQFILSSKKLLLSDSGFYLCAWGRNRATGELFFGEGSRLTVL.

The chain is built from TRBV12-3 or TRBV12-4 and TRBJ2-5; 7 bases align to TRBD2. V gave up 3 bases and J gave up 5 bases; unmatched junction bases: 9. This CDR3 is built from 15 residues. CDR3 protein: CASSFEVGGGETQYF. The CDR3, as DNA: TGTGCCAGCAGTTTCGAGGTGGGGGGGGGTGAGACCCAGTACTTC.

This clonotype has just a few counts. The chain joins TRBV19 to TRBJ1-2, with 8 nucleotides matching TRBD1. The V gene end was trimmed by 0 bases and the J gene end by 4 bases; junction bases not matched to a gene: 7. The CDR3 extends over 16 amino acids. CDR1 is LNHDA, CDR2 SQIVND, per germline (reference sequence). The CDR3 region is CASSIDGQGAIYGYTF. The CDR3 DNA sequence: TGTGCCAGTAGTATAGATGGCCAGGGGGCAATCTATGGCTACACCTTC.

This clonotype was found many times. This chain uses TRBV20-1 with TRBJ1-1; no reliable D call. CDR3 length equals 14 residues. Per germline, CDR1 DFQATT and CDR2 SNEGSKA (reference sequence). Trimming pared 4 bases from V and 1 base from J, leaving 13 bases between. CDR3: CSAKVSGRNTEAFF. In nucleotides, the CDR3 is TGCAGTGCTAAAGTATCAGGCAGGAACACTGAAGCTTTCTTT.

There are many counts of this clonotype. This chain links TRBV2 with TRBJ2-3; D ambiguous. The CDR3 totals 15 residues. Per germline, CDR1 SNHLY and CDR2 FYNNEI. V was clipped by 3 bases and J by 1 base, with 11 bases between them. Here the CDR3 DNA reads TGTGCCAGCAGTGAGGAAAGGACCCGCACAGATACGCAGTATTTT. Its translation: CASSEERTRTDTQYF.

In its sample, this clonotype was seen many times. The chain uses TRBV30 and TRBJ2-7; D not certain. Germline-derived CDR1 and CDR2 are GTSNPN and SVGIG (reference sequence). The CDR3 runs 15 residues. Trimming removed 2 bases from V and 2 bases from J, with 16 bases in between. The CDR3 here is CAWSREGLSPYEQYF. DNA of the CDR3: TGTGCCTGGAGTAGAGAAGGATTGAGCCCCTACGAGCAGTACTTC.

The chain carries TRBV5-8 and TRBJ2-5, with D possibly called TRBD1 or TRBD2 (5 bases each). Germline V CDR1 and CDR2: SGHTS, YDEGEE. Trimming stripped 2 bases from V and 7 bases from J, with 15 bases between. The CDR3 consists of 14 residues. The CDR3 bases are TGTGCCAGCAGCTTTTCCCGGCAGGGAGTGACCCAGTACTTC. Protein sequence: CASSFSRQGVTQYF.

The CDR3 DNA reads as TGTGCCAGCAGCCGTCAGACAGGGACGAATACGCAGTATTTT. It specifies CASSRQTGTNTQYF. J is TRBJ2-3 and V is TRBV13; 7 nucleotides line up with TRBD1. J gave up 7 bases and V 5 bases, and 9 bases lay outside the gene matches. Germline CDR1 and CDR2: PRHDT and FYEKMQ (reference sequence). This CDR3 spans 14 amino acids.

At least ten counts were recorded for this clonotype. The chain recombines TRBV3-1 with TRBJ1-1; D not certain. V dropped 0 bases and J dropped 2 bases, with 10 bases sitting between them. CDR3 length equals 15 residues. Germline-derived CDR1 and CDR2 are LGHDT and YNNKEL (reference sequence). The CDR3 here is CASSQEAGTNTEAFF. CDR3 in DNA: TGTGCCAGCAGCCAAGAGGCAGGAACAAACACTGAAGCTTTCTTT.

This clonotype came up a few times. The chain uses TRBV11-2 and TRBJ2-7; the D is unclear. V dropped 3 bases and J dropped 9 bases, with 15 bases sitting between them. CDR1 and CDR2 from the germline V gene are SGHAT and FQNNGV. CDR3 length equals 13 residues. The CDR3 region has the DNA TGTGCCAGCAGCTTGGGCCTATTCCCCGGGCAGTACTTC. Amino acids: CASSLGLFPGQYF.

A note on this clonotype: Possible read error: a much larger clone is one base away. The CDR3 loop is CSASVGVGGHEQYF. Written as DNA, the CDR3 is TGCAGTGCTAGCGTGGGGGTGGGAGGGCATGAGCAGTACTTC. This chain connects TRBV20-1 to TRBJ2-7, with 7 bases aligning to TRBD2. The CDR3 totals 14 residues. Germline loops: CDR1 DFQATT, CDR2 SNEGSKA (reference sequence). The V gene end was trimmed by 3 bases and the J gene end by 7 bases; junction bases not matched to a gene: 12.

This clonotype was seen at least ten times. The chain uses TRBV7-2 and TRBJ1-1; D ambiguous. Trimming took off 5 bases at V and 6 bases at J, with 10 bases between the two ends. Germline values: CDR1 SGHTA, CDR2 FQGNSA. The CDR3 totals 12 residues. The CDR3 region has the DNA TGTGCCAGCAGCCCGGGGAGCCCTGAAGCTTTCTTT. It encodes CASSPGSPEAFF.

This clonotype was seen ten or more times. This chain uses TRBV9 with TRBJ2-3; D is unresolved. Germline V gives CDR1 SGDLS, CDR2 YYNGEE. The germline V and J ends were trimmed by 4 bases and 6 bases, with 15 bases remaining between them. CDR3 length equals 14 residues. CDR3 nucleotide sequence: TGTGCCAGCAGCCCATCACCTACGGCGGATACGCAGTATTTT. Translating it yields CASSPSPTADTQYF.

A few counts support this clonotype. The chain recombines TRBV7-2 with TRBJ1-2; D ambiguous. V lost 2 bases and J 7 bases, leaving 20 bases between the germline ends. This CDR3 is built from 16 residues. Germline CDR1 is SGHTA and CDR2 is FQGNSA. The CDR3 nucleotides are TGTGCCAGCAGCTTAAGACCCGCCGGGAGCAATGTTGGCTACACCTTC. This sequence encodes CASSLRPAGSNVGYTF.

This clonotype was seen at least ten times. The CDR3 nucleotides read TGTGCCAGCAGCCAAGATGTGGGAGAGACCCAGTACTTC. Translation gives CASSQDVGETQYF. The J gene is TRBJ2-5, the V gene TRBV3-1; D ambiguous. The V end lost 0 bases, the J end lost 4 bases, and 6 bases lay between the germline ends. The germline V gene has CDR1 LGHDT and CDR2 YNNKEL (reference sequence). CDR3 length: 13 amino acids.

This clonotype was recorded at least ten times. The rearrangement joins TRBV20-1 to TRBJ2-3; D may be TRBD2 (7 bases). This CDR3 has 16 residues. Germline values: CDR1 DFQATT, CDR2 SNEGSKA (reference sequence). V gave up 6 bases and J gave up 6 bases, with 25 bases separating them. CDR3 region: CSAPIGGRDGDDTQYF. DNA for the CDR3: TGCAGTGCACCTATAGGGGGGAGGGACGGGGATGATACGCAGTATTTT.

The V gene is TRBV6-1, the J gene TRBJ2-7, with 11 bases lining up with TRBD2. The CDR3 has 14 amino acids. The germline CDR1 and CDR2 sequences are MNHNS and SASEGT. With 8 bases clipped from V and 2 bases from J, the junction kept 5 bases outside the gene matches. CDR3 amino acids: CASDRLAGTYEQYF. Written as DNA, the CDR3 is TGTGCCAGCGACAGACTAGCGGGGACCTACGAGCAGTACTTC.

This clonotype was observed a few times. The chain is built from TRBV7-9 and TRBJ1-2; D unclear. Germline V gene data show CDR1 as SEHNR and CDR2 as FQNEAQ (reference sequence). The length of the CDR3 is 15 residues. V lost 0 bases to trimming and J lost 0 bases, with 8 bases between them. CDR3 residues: CASSLASGANYGYTF. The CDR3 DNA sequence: TGTGCCAGCAGCTTAGCATCCGGGGCTAACTATGGCTACACCTTC. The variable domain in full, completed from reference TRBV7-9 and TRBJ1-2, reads DTGVSQNPRHKITKRGQNVTFRCDPISEHNRLYWYRQTLGQGPEFLTYFQNEAQLEKSRLLSDRFSAERPKGSFSTLEIQRTEQGDSAMYLCASSLASGANYGYTFGSGTRLTVV.

The CDR3 DNA reads as TGTGCCAGCAGCGTATCCGGGTACACTGAAGCTTTCTTT. Amino acid sequence: CASSVSGYTEAFF. V gene TRBV9 combines with J gene TRBJ1-1, with D hard to call. Trimming took off 1 base at V and 3 bases at J, with 7 bases between the two ends. Germline CDR1 SGDLS, CDR2 YYNGEE. This CDR3 has 13 amino acids.

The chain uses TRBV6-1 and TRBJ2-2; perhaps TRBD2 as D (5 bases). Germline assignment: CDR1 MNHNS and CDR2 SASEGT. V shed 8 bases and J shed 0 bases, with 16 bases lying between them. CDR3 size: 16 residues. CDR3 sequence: CASGPWSLANTGELFF. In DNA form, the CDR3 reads TGTGCCAGCGGGCCGTGGTCACTAGCGAACACCGGGGAGCTGTTTTTT.

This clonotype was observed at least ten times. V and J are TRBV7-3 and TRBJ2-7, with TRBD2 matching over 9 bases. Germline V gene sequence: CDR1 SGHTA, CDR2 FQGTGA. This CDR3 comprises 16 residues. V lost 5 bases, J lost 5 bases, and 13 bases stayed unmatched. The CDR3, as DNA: TGTGCCAGCAGCCCGGCCGGGCGGGAGGGCCGGGACGAGCAGTACTTC. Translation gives CASSPAGREGRDEQYF.

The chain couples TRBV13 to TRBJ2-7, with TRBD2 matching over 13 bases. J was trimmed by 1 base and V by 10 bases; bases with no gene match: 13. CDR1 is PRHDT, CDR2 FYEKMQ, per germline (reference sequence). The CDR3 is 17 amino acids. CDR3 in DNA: TGTGCCAACAGACCAACTAGCGGGAGGGCTTCGTCCTACGAGCAGTACTTC. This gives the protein CANRPTSGRASSYEQYF.

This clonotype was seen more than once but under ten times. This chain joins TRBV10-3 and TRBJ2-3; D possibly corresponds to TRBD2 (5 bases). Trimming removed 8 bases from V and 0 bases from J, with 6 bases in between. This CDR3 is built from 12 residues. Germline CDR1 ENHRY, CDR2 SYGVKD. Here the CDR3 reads CAIGGSTDTQYF. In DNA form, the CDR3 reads TGTGCCATCGGCGGGAGCACAGATACGCAGTATTTT.

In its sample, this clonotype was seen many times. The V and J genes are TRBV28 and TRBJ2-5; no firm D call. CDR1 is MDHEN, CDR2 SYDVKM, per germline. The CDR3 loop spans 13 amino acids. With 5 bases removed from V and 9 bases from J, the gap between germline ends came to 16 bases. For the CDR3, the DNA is TGTGCCAGCAGTCCAACACCCGTCACCGCCCAGTACTTC. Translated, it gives CASSPTPVTAQYF.

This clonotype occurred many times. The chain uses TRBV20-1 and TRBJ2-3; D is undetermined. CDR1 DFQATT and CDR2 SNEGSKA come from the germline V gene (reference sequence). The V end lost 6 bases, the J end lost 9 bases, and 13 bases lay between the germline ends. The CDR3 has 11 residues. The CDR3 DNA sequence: TGCAGTGCCCCGGCCCGTCGCACGCAGTATTTT. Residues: CSAPARRTQYF.